Listed here are 30 T cell receptor beta chains from one sample, sequenced in a study of liver allograft versus peripheral blood T cells. On the study more broadly: What was compared were the T cell receptor repertoires in transplanted livers and those in the peripheral blood of recipients.

Each CDR3 protein is one row after TCRdb ran MiXCR on the reads. The data contain about 8,300 distinct CDR3 sequences, about 15% of them singletons. The receptors derive from a human patient who had a liver transplant. The graft donor may be the source of some T cells.

This clonotype is labeled as medium-sized. The rearrangement links TRBV7-2 to TRBJ2-1; D could derive from TRBD1 or TRBD2 (5 bases each). The CDR3 extends over 15 amino acids. The germline V gene has CDR1 SGHTA and CDR2 FQGNSA. Trimming cost V 5 bases and J 1 base, with 12 bases left between them. CDR3 coding DNA: TGTGCCAGCAGCCTTTGGGACGAATCCTACAATGAGCAGTTCTTC. This translates into CASSLWDESYNEQFF.

This clonotype is medium-sized by share. The rearrangement links TRBV19 to TRBJ2-1; 7 bases are a match to TRBD1. The CDR3 has 16 residues. CDR1 and CDR2 (germline): LNHDA, SQIVND (reference sequence). Germline trimming cut 5 bases from V and 7 bases from J; bases unmatched to any gene: 14. The CDR3, as DNA: TGTGCCAGTAGTTTATGGACAGGTCTGGCAACAAATGAGCAGTTCTTC. Amino acid sequence: CASSLWTGLATNEQFF.

This clonotype appeared many times. The chain joins TRBV19 to TRBJ2-1, with TRBD2 identical over 8 bases. V gave up 8 bases and J gave up 5 bases; unmatched junction bases: 11. The germline V gene encodes CDR1 LNHDA and CDR2 SQIVND (reference sequence). The CDR3 contains 15 residues. The CDR3 DNA sequence: TGTGCCAGTGGGCTGGTCGGGGGGGGACACAATGAGCAGTTCTTC. As protein: CASGLVGGGHNEQFF.

In its sample, this clonotype is medium-sized. J is TRBJ1-2 and V is TRBV9; D perhaps matches TRBD1 (5 bases). Germline V lookup: CDR1 SGDLS, CDR2 YYNGEE. This CDR3 is built from 15 residues. The V end lost 4 bases, the J end lost 2 bases, and 15 bases lay between the germline ends. The CDR3 loop reads CASSPWWTPNYGYTF. The CDR3 nucleotides are TGTGCCAGCAGCCCTTGGTGGACACCAAACTATGGCTACACCTTC. The whole variable domain, remainder taken from reference TRBV9 and TRBJ1-2, is DSGVTQTPKHLITATGQRVTLRCSPRSGDLSVYWYQQSLDQGLQFLIQYYNGEERAKGNILERFSAQQFPDLHSELNLSSLELGDSALYFCASSPWWTPNYGYTFGSGTRLTVV.

This clonotype was counted many times. CDR3 amino acids: CASRAPGPPYEQYF. The CDR3 DNA reads as TGTGCCAGCCGAGCCCCAGGGCCCCCCTACGAGCAGTACTTC. V and J are TRBV19 and TRBJ2-7; D possibly corresponds to TRBD1 (5 bases). Germline V CDR1 and CDR2: LNHDA, SQIVND (reference sequence). This CDR3 contains 14 residues. Trimming cost V 9 bases and J 2 bases, with 17 bases left between them.

This chain uses TRBV30 with TRBJ1-1; D is undetermined. Looked up from germline, CDR1 is GTSNPN and CDR2 is SVGIG (reference sequence). V was clipped by 4 bases and J by 1 base, with 13 bases between them. The CDR3 covers 14 residues. The CDR3 DNA sequence: TGTGCCTGGAATCGGCGTGGGCAGAACACTGAAGCTTTCTTT. As protein: CAWNRRGQNTEAFF. The full variable domain, in which reference TRBV30 and TRBJ1-1 provide the parts outside the CDR3, is SQTIHQWPATLVQPVGSPLSLECTVEGTSNPNLYWYRQAAGRGLQLLFYSVGIGQISSEVPQNLSASRPQDRQFILSSKKLLLSDSGFYLCAWNRRGQNTEAFFGQGTRLTVV.

By share of the sample, this clonotype is medium-sized. This sequence joins TRBV6-6 and TRBJ1-5, with D possibly being TRBD1 (6 bases). The CDR3 length is 13 residues. Looked up from germline, CDR1 is MNHNY and CDR2 is SVGAGI (reference sequence). The V end lost 2 bases, the J end lost 5 bases, and 7 bases lay between the germline ends. The CDR3 DNA reads TGTGCCAGCAGTTACAACAGGGATCAGCCCCAGCATTTT. It yields the protein CASSYNRDQPQHF.

The genes are TRBV14 and TRBJ1-3; the D is unclear. V lost 2 bases and J 0 bases, leaving 11 bases between the germline ends. CDR1 and CDR2 from the germline V gene are SGHDN and FVKESK. The CDR3 has 16 residues. In DNA, the CDR3 is TGTGCCAGCAGCCAACAGATTCCCAGCTCTGGAAACACCATATATTTT. This gives the protein CASSQQIPSSGNTIYF.

The table lists this clonotype with a few counts. The chain employs TRBV20-1 and TRBJ2-5; 7 nucleotides line up with TRBD1. The V gene's germline CDR1 is DFQATT and CDR2 SNEGSKA (reference sequence). This CDR3 has 13 amino acids. Unmatched junction bases numbered 8, after V lost 5 bases and J lost 5 bases. The CDR3 DNA is TGCAGTGCTGCTACAGGGGCCCGGGAGACCCAGTACTTC. Amino acids: CSAATGARETQYF.

This clonotype is medium-sized. The chain is built from TRBV15 and TRBJ2-1, with 9 bases lining up with TRBD2. CDR3 length: 15 residues. The V gene's germline CDR1 is LNHNV and CDR2 YYDKDF (reference sequence). V lost 3 bases, J lost 12 bases, and 12 bases stayed unmatched. CDR3 residues: CATSRPVAGVVWQFF. CDR3 nucleotides: TGTGCCACCAGCAGGCCGGTAGCGGGAGTGGTGTGGCAGTTCTTC.

This clonotype was counted only a few times. This rearrangement joins TRBV5-6 to TRBJ1-1; possible D gene TRBD1, 5 bases. V was clipped by 5 bases and J by 1 base, with 15 bases between them. From germline, CDR1 is SGHDT and CDR2 YYEEEE. There are 15 residues in the CDR3. Here the CDR3 DNA reads TGTGCCAGCAGTTTCCTACAGGTTGCGAACACTGAAGCTTTCTTT. It translates to CASSFLQVANTEAFF.

In this sample, this clonotype is medium-sized (0.01 to 0.1%). V and J are TRBV20-1 and TRBJ2-7; 7 nucleotides line up with TRBD1. CDR3 length: 14 residues. Per the germline V gene, CDR1 is DFQATT and CDR2 is SNEGSKA (reference sequence). J lost 2 bases, V lost 4 bases, and 8 bases had no gene match. CDR3 coding DNA: TGCAGTGCTACGGACAGGAGCACACCCTACGAGCAGTACTTC. Translated, it gives CSATDRSTPYEQYF.

The chain couples TRBV29-1 to TRBJ1-1, with D perhaps matching TRBD1 (5 bases). In germline, CDR1 is SQVTM, CDR2 ANQGSEA. The CDR3 length is 14 residues. Here the CDR3 DNA reads TGCAGTACCCGGGGGGTTAATATGAACACTGAAGCTTTCTTT. Encoded protein: CSTRGVNMNTEAFF. Full variable domain (outside the CDR3, taken from reference TRBV29-1 and TRBJ1-1): SAVISQKPSRDICQRGTSLTIQCQVDSQVTMMFWYRQQPGQSLTLIATANQGSEATYESGFVIDKFPISRPNLTFSTLTVSNMSPEDSSIYLCSTRGVNMNTEAFFGQGTRLTVV.

The table lists this clonotype with a few counts. This chain links TRBV7-2 with TRBJ1-1; D not certain. CDR1 SGHTA and CDR2 FQGNSA come from the germline V gene. This CDR3 contains 16 residues. Trimming removed 2 bases from V and 10 bases from J, with 23 bases in between. The DNA for the CDR3 is TGTGCCAGCAGCTTACAGCAGTACCGTAGCCCAGTAGGAGCTTTCTTT. This codes for CASSLQQYRSPVGAFF.

This clonotype is large within its sample. CDR3: CATSDGGADGNTIYF. CDR3 in DNA: TGTGCCACCAGTGACGGAGGGGCGGATGGAAACACCATATATTTT. This chain uses TRBV24-1 with TRBJ1-3, with D possibly matching TRBD1 (5 bases). CDR1 KGHDR and CDR2 SFDVKD come from the germline V gene. The CDR3 contains 15 residues. The ends were cut back, 4 bases at V and 3 bases at J, with 12 bases in the middle.

This clonotype has a count of ten or more. The chain couples TRBV12-3 or TRBV12-4 to TRBJ2-6; D ambiguous. Trimming took 6 bases from V and 0 from J, leaving 9 bases between them. The CDR3 is made up of 15 amino acids. The CDR3 nucleotides read TGTGCCAGCAGATCGACCTACTCTGGGGCCAACGTCCTGACTTTC. The encoded protein is CASRSTYSGANVLTF.

Sample share makes this clonotype medium-sized. This chain links TRBV6-6 with TRBJ2-7, with D perhaps TRBD1 (6 bases). Trimming left V 6 bases short and J 3 bases short, with 24 bases between. This CDR3 is built from 17 residues. CDR1 is MNHNY and CDR2 is SVGAGI in the germline V gene (reference sequence). CDR3 protein: CASSPGVGGALLYEQYF. The CDR3 nucleotides read TGTGCCAGCAGCCCAGGGGTTGGGGGCGCGTTGCTCTACGAGCAGTACTTC.

This clonotype has at least ten counts. This sequence joins TRBV20-1 and TRBJ1-2; D may be TRBD1 (6 bases). The CDR3 spans 17 residues. Trimming cost V 3 bases and J 2 bases, with 22 bases left between them. From germline, CDR1 is DFQATT and CDR2 SNEGSKA (reference sequence). The CDR3 coding sequence is TGCAGTGCTAGTTGGTGGCAGGGGCTACGAATCAACTATGGCTACACCTTC. Residues: CSASWWQGLRINYGYTF.

This CDR3 is CASSPRLAGGYEQYF. The DNA for the CDR3 is TGTGCCAGCAGCCCGCGACTAGCGGGGGGCTACGAGCAGTACTTC. The V and J genes are TRBV11-2 and TRBJ2-7, with 13 bases matching TRBD2. Germline-derived CDR1 and CDR2 are SGHAT and FQNNGV. J gave up 3 bases and V 5 bases, and 4 bases lay outside the gene matches. CDR3 length equals 15 residues.

V usage is TRBV14 and J usage is TRBJ1-4; D is perhaps TRBD1 (6 bases). V lost 1 base and J 10 bases, leaving 13 bases between the germline ends. Germline CDR1 and CDR2: SGHDN and FVKESK. The CDR3 covers 14 residues. The CDR3 sequence: CASSQAGAPVKLFF. The CDR3 nucleotides read TGTGCCAGCAGCCAAGCGGGGGCGCCGGTAAAACTGTTTTTT.

By its share, this clonotype is medium-sized (0.01 to 0.1%). The genes are TRBV9 and TRBJ2-3; D possibly corresponds to TRBD2 (5 bases). The V gene lost 3 bases and the J gene lost 1 base, with 6 bases spanning the gap. The length of the CDR3 is 13 residues. Looked up from germline, CDR1 is SGDLS and CDR2 is YYNGEE. The CDR3 DNA is TGTGCCAGCAGCGGGACTGGCACAGATACGCAGTATTTT. This translates into CASSGTGTDTQYF.

This clonotype was seen only a few times. The chain employs TRBV20-1 and TRBJ1-6; the match to TRBD1 covers 9 bases. The CDR3 length is 15 residues. J gave up 10 bases and V 0 bases, and 7 bases lay outside the gene matches. Germline V gene data show CDR1 as DFQATT and CDR2 as SNEGSKA (reference sequence). For the CDR3, the DNA is TGCAGTGCTAGAGATCTGGGACAGGGACAATCACCCCTCCACTTT. Its protein product is CSARDLGQGQSPLHF.

This clonotype is medium-sized in the sample. The V gene is TRBV18, the J gene TRBJ2-2, with D possibly being TRBD1 (7 bases). This CDR3 has 16 amino acids. Looked up from germline, CDR1 is KGHSH and CDR2 is LQKENI. V gave up 3 bases and J gave up 3 bases, with 14 bases separating them. In nucleotides, the CDR3 is TGTGCCAGCTCACCTCAACAGGGGAGGCACACCGGGGAGCTGTTTTTT. Protein product: CASSPQQGRHTGELFF. The variable domain in full, with the rest retrieved from reference TRBV18 and TRBJ2-2, is NAGVMQNPRHLVRRRGQEARLRCSPMKGHSHVYWYRQLPEEGLKFMVYLQKENIIDESGMPKERFSAEFPKEGPSILRIQQVVRGDSAAYFCASSPQQGRHTGELFFGEGSRLTVL.

This clonotype is medium-sized in the sample. The J gene is TRBJ1-1, the V gene TRBV27, with 7 bases that match TRBD1. Germline CDR1 MNHEY, CDR2 SMNVEV (reference sequence). Losses at the gene ends were 5 bases for V and 7 bases for J; bases not matched to a gene: 7. The CDR3 covers 13 residues. The CDR3 spells CASSRINRGEAFF. Here the CDR3 DNA reads TGTGCCAGCAGTAGGATCAACAGGGGTGAAGCTTTCTTT.

This clonotype is medium-sized by share. This chain links TRBV7-2 with TRBJ2-6, with a possible D match to TRBD1 (5 bases). Trimming took off 6 bases at V and 4 bases at J, with 22 bases between the two ends. CDR3 length equals 18 residues. Looked up from germline, CDR1 is SGHTA and CDR2 is FQGNSA. The CDR3 nucleotides read TGTGCCAGCAGAACGGGTAGACAGTGGTCGCCAGGGGCCAACGTCCTGACTTTC. Its protein is CASRTGRQWSPGANVLTF.

The chain combines TRBV12-3 or TRBV12-4 with TRBJ2-5; D remains ambiguous. The CDR3 sequence is 15 residues long. With 5 bases removed from V and 0 bases from J, the gap between germline ends came to 13 bases. CDR3: CASSRGRIDQETQYF. Here the CDR3 DNA reads TGTGCCAGCAGTCGAGGACGGATAGACCAAGAGACCCAGTACTTC.

The chain has TRBV28 and TRBJ2-5, with D possibly TRBD1 on 5 matching bases. Germline V CDR1 and CDR2: MDHEN, SYDVKM. V gave up 2 bases and J gave up 0 bases, with 13 bases separating them. The CDR3 totals 16 residues. The CDR3 DNA reads TGTGCCAGCAGTTTAGGTGGGGCTCTGTACCAAGAGACCCAGTACTTC. Amino acids: CASSLGGALYQETQYF.

Worth noting for this clonotype: A much larger clone differs by one base, so this may be a read error. This sequence joins TRBV24-1 and TRBJ2-3; 10 nucleotides align to TRBD1. The CDR3 has 16 amino acids. With V trimmed by 2 bases and J by 2 bases, 3 bases remained unmatched. Looked up from germline, CDR1 is KGHDR and CDR2 is SFDVKD. The CDR3, as DNA: TGTGCCACCAGTGATTCCGGGACAGGGGCCACAGATACGCAGTATTTT. Translating it yields CATSDSGTGATDTQYF.

The table lists this clonotype with a few counts. The chain is built from TRBV6-1 and TRBJ2-5; D assignment may be TRBD1 or TRBD2 (5 bases each). V was clipped by 6 bases and J by 5 bases, with 13 bases between them. The germline gives CDR1 MNHNS, CDR2 SASEGT. The CDR3 totals 13 residues. This CDR3 is CASSHNEGETQYF. The CDR3 DNA reads as TGTGCCAGCAGCCATAATGAGGGGGAGACCCAGTACTTC.

With regard to this clonotype: A read error may be the cause here, since a much bigger clone is one base away. DNA of the CDR3: TGTGCCAGCAGAGGAGGAGTCGAGCAGTACTTC. This codes for CASRGGVEQYF. The chain joins TRBV6-1 to TRBJ2-7, with D maybe TRBD2 (5 bases). The germline V gene has CDR1 MNHNS and CDR2 SASEGT. The length of the CDR3 is 11 residues. Trimming shortened V by 6 bases and J by 6 bases, and 9 bases separated the two germline ends.